The 11 T cell receptor beta chains below all came from one sample that was sequenced in a study of PD-1 blockade in classical Hodgkin lymphoma. Each and every patient relapsed after autologous stem cell transplantation, and patients got differing brentuximab vedotin exposure. Profiling relied on immunoSEQ multiplex PCR, and the TCRdb table lists in-frame clones only, not all of them. The sample gives over 25,000 clones, around 73% of which show up once; 30% to 40% is in the top ten. The input for sequencing was peripheral blood mononuclear cells (PBMCs), taken before the second cycle of nivolumab. The source of these receptors is a human donor with classical Hodgkin lymphoma.

The chain's CDR3 is CAISRGGTYEQYF. CDR3 DNA: TGTGCCATCAGTCGTGGCGGGACCTACGAGCAGTACTTC. The chain has TRBV10-3 and TRBJ2-7, with D possibly being TRBD2 (6 bases). The CDR3 length is 13 residues. Trimming shortened V by 5 bases and J by 2 bases, and 10 bases separated the two germline ends. Germline-derived CDR1 and CDR2 are ENHRY and SYGVKD.

Only one count was recorded for this clone. The V and J genes are TRBV2 and TRBJ1-5, with 9 bases that match TRBD1. The junction had 5 bases not matched to a gene; V was cut back by 6 bases and J by 5 bases. Germline V lookup: CDR1 SNHLY, CDR2 FYNNEI. The CDR3 extends over 14 amino acids. The CDR3 DNA follows: TGTGCCAGCAGGCCCGGGACAGGGTATCAGCCCCAGCATTTT. Encoded protein: CASRPGTGYQPQHF.

The gene calls are TRBV29-1 and TRBJ2-5, with TRBD1 matching 9 bases. Germline values: CDR1 SQVTM, CDR2 ANQGSEA. The CDR3 runs 14 residues. Trimming took 4 bases from V and 4 from J; bases not matched to a gene: 7. The CDR3 nucleotides read TGCAGCGTTGGCCCGGGACAGGGTGGAGAGACCCAGTACTTC. It translates to CSVGPGQGGETQYF.

The chain recombines TRBV18 with TRBJ2-1, with TRBD2 identical over 12 bases. Unmatched junction bases numbered 4, after V lost 3 bases and J lost 7 bases. Germline V gives CDR1 KGHSH, CDR2 LQKENI. The CDR3 is 15 amino acids. In DNA form, the CDR3 reads TGTGCCAGCTCACCGCTAGCGGGGGGGCAAAATGAGCAGTTCTTC. Its protein is CASSPLAGGQNEQFF.

This chain links TRBV2 with TRBJ2-2; D is possibly TRBD1 (7 bases). The V end lost 6 bases, the J end lost 5 bases, and 13 bases lay between the germline ends. The CDR3 is 14 residues long. Germline CDR1 reads SNHLY; CDR2 reads FYNNEI. CDR3 coding DNA: TGTGCCAGCAGAGGAGGGGGCGCGACCGGGGAGCTGTTTTTT. Residues: CASRGGGATGELFF. Full variable domain (missing parts from reference TRBV2 and TRBJ2-2): EPEVTQTPSHQVTQMGQEVILRCVPISNHLYFYWYRQILGQKVEFLVSFYNNEISEKSEIFDDQFSVERPDGSNFTLKIRSTKLEDSAMYFCASRGGGATGELFFGEGSRLTVL.

This clone was observed a few times. The chain is built from TRBV18 and TRBJ1-3, with D possibly matching TRBD1 (6 bases). Trimming left V 5 bases short and J 0 bases short, with 14 bases between. CDR3 size: 16 residues. Germline V gives CDR1 KGHSH, CDR2 LQKENI. CDR3: CASSATGSNSGNTIYF. CDR3 sequence (DNA): TGTGCCAGCTCAGCCACAGGGTCTAACTCTGGAAACACCATATATTTT.

This rearrangement joins TRBV27 to TRBJ1-1; D is possibly TRBD1 (5 bases). V was pared by 4 bases and J by 5 bases, with 17 bases between. This CDR3 spans 15 amino acids. Germline V gives CDR1 MNHEY, CDR2 SMNVEV (reference sequence). The CDR3 DNA follows: TGTGCCAGCAGTTGGTCCCCAGGGAGTGGAACTGAAGCTTTCTTT. As protein: CASSWSPGSGTEAFF.

The chain has TRBV19 and TRBJ1-4; TRBD1 matches at 9 bases. CDR1 LNHDA and CDR2 SQIVND come from the germline V gene (reference sequence). The CDR3 consists of 15 residues. Trimming took 6 bases from V and 8 from J; bases not matched to a gene: 10. In DNA, the CDR3 is TGTGCCAGTAGACGAACAGGGGGCGATCGCGAAAAACTGTTTTTT. Translating it yields CASRRTGGDREKLFF. Using reference TRBV19 and TRBJ1-4 for the parts outside the CDR3, the full variable domain is DGGITQSPKYLFRKEGQNVTLSCEQNLNHDAMYWYRQDPGQGLRLIYYSQIVNDFQKGDIAEGYSVSREKKESFPLTVTSAQKNPTAFYLCASRRTGGDREKLFFGSGTQLSVL.

DNA for the CDR3: TGTGCCAGCAGTTTCAGGGAAGAGCCCCAGCATTTT. This translates into CASSFREEPQHF. V gene TRBV28 combines with J gene TRBJ1-5; perhaps TRBD1 as D (5 bases). The CDR3 consists of 12 residues. From germline, CDR1 is MDHEN and CDR2 SYDVKM. V was pared by 3 bases and J by 8 bases, with 8 bases between.

The J gene is TRBJ1-2, the V gene TRBV5-6; D is unclear. Deletions cut 0 bases from V and 7 bases from J, with 10 bases between. The CDR3 is made up of 13 amino acids. The germline gives CDR1 SGHDT, CDR2 YYEEEE. CDR3 nucleotide sequence: TGTGCCAGCAGCTTGGTAACAGTCAGTGGCTACACCTTC. This gives the protein CASSLVTVSGYTF. The full variable domain, its missing parts supplied by reference TRBV5-6 and TRBJ1-2, is DAGVTQSPTHLIKTRGQQVTLRCSPKSGHDTVSWYQQALGQGPQFIFQYYEEEERQRGNFPDRFSGHQFPNYSSELNVNALLLGDSALYLCASSLVTVSGYTFGSGTRLTVV.

This chain connects TRBV6-1 to TRBJ1-4; D might be TRBD1 (6 bases). Germline assignment: CDR1 MNHNS and CDR2 SASEGT. V shed 0 bases and J shed 0 bases, with 8 bases lying between them. The CDR3 contains 16 residues. As DNA, the CDR3 is TGTGCCAGCAGTGAAGCCGGGGGCTCAACTAATGAAAAACTGTTTTTT. Protein: CASSEAGGSTNEKLFF.